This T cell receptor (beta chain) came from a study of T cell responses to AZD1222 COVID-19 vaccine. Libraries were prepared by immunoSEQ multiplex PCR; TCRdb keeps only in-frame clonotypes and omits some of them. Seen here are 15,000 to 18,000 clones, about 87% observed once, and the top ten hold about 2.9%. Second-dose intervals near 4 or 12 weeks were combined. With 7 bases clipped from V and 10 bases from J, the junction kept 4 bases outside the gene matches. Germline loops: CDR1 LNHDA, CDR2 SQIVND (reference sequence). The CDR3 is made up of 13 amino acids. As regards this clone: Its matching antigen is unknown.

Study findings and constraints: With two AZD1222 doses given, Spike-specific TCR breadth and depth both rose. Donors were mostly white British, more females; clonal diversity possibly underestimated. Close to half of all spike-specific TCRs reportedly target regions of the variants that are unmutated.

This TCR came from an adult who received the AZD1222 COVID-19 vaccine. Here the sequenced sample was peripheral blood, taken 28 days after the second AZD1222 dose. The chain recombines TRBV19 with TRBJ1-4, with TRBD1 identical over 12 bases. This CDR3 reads CASTGTGGGKLFF. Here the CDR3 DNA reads TGTGCCAGTACAGGGACAGGGGGCGGAAAACTGTTTTTT.